This T cell receptor beta chain was captured in a study of CD8 T cells in Susac syndrome. Random hexamers were used to reverse transcribe an amount of roughly 0.45 to 1 ug RNA. TCRdb re-called the immunoSEQ multiplex PCR reads through MiXCR, storing one row per CDR3 protein. The repertoire holds about 53,000 distinct CDR3 sequences, with 95% as singletons. This clonotype was picked up one time. The sequence was collected from a human donor with Susac syndrome. Sequences were obtained from CD8+ T cells from PBMCs.

CDR3 DNA sequence: TGCGCCAGCAGCCAGGGGGCTGACTATGGCTACACCTTC. Translating gives CASSQGADYGYTF. The V gene is TRBV23-1, the J gene TRBJ1-2; TRBD1 aligns across 8 bases. TRBV23-1 is filed as an ORF, its function uncertain. CDR3 length: 13 amino acids. The V gene end was trimmed by 6 bases and the J gene end by 3 bases; junction bases not matched to a gene: 3.